These T cell receptor beta chains were read from a single sample in a study of T cells after yellow fever vaccination. TCRdb recomputed calls from the 5' RACE reads with MiXCR, one row per CDR3 protein. The sample has 200,000 to 300,000 distinct CDR3 sequences; around 6.7% are singletons. The sequences come from CD4+ T cells sorted from PBMCs, collected on the day of the yellow fever booster vaccination. All receptors come from a man younger than 40 who received the YFV17D yellow fever vaccine. Each CDR3 is given with its conserved first and last residue. D genes are given only for firm matches. Not all rows give a size; the values are once, few, many and, for expanded clones, a class.

j_call clone_size d_call v_call cdr3_nt cdr3_aa
TRBJ2-3 many . TRBV3-1 TGTGCCAGCAGCCGGGGGACGGTTACTAATACGCAGTATTTT CASSRGTVTNTQYF
TRBJ2-3 many TRBD2 TRBV5-1 TGCGCCAGCAGCTCCGGGACTATAACAGATACGCAGTATTTT CASSSGTITDTQYF
TRBJ2-3 . . TRBV6-2/TRBV6-3 TGTGCCAGCAGTAGCCCAGCCGGTAGAGGGGAGTATTTT CASSSPAGRGEYF
TRBJ2-3 many . TRBV5-1 TGCGCCAGCAGCATGGGGGGGCAGGCCTTCACAGATACGCAGTATTTT CASSMGGQAFTDTQYF
TRBJ2-6 . TRBD1 TRBV29-1 TGCAGCGTTGACGCAGGGACAGGGGGCTCTGGGGCCAACGTCCTGACTTTC CSVDAGTGGSGANVLTF
TRBJ2-5 many . TRBV5-1 TGCGCCAGCAGCTTTCACGAGACCCAGTACTTC CASSFHETQYF
TRBJ2-1 once . TRBV30 TGTGCCTGGGGTGGGGGGTGGAATGAGCAGTTCTTC CAWGGGWNEQFF
TRBJ2-7 many TRBD1 TRBV7-2 TGTGCCAGCAGCTCCCACAGGGGCAACTACGAGCAGTACTTC CASSSHRGNYEQYF
TRBJ2-2 few . TRBV2 TGTGCCAGCAGGAGGGAGTCGAACACCGGGGAGCTGTTTTTT CASRRESNTGELFF
TRBJ2-7 many . TRBV28 TGTGCCAGCAGTTTATCCCCTTCTCGCTACGAGCAGTACTTC CASSLSPSRYEQYF
TRBJ2-1 many . TRBV29-1 TGCAGCGTTGGGCCAAGCAGGGGCTCCTACAATGAGCAGTTCTTC CSVGPSRGSYNEQFF
TRBJ2-1 few . TRBV20-1 TGCAGTGCTAACCCTCGCTTGGTGGCCTGGGGCAATGAGCAGTTCTTC CSANPRLVAWGNEQFF
TRBJ2-7 few . TRBV7-9 TGTGCCAGCAGTAGACTGGATCGGAGCTACGAGCAGTACTTC CASSRLDRSYEQYF
TRBJ1-4 few . TRBV18 TGTGCCAGCAGGCCTAGCGAAGGTCTCGATGAAAAACTGTTTTTT CASRPSEGLDEKLFF
TRBJ1-1 many . TRBV15 TGTGCCACCAGCAGAGCCCGGGGCAAGAGCACTGAAGCTTTCTTT CATSRARGKSTEAFF
TRBJ2-1 many TRBD2 TRBV5-1 TGCGCCAGCAGCTTGAAGGGTAGCGGGAGACTTGAGCAGTTCTTC CASSLKGSGRLEQFF
TRBJ2-7 many . TRBV20-1 TGCAGTGCTAGAGCCTTGTTGGGCAACTACGAGCAGTACTTC CSARALLGNYEQYF
TRBJ2-3 . TRBD2 TRBV11-2 TGTGCCAGCAGCTTAAGTCCAGCGGGAAGCACAGATACGCAGTATTTT CASSLSPAGSTDTQYF
TRBJ1-5 few . TRBV12-3/TRBV12-4 TGTGCCAGCAGTTTAGTGGCCCAGTCCCATAGCAATCAGCCCCAGCATTTT CASSLVAQSHSNQPQHF
TRBJ2-7 . TRBD1 TRBV7-2 TGTGCCAGCAGCCCCCGGACAGGCGACTCCTACGAGCAGTACTTC CASSPRTGDSYEQYF
TRBJ1-6 many TRBD1 TRBV30 TGTGCCTGGAGAGGACAGGGGGGCTCACCCCTCCACTTT CAWRGQGGSPLHF
TRBJ1-1 few . TRBV3-1 TGTGCCAGCAGCCAAGGGGTTCGGGGTGGGTCCACTGAAGCTTTCTTT CASSQGVRGGSTEAFF
TRBJ2-1 many TRBD2 TRBV7-2 TGTGCCAGCAGCTTAGGTGCTAGCGGTTACAATGAGCAGTTCTTC CASSLGASGYNEQFF
TRBJ2-3 few TRBD1 TRBV12-5 TGTGCTAGTGGTTCAGGACAGGCCCTCACAGATACGCAGTATTTT CASGSGQALTDTQYF
TRBJ2-7 few TRBD2 TRBV20-1 TGCAGTGCTAGAGATCCAGGGAAAAGACTAGCGGGGGCCTACGAGCAGTACTTC CSARDPGKRLAGAYEQYF
TRBJ2-1 many . TRBV7-2 TGTGCCAGCAGCGAATACAGGGATCCCAATGAGCAGTTCTTC CASSEYRDPNEQFF
TRBJ2-1 few . TRBV7-3 TGTGCCAGCAGCCCCGCCCATCTGTTCGATGAGCAGTTCTTC CASSPAHLFDEQFF
TRBJ2-1 . TRBD1 TRBV7-9 TGTGCCAGCGGGCCGGGACAGGGGGCAACCAATGAGCAGTTCTTC CASGPGQGATNEQFF
TRBJ2-3 . . TRBV28 TGTGCCAGCAGGACGGACCCCACCACAGATACGCAGTATTTT CASRTDPTTDTQYF
TRBJ1-5 many . TRBV3-1 TGTGCCAGCAGCCAAGATCGTGATCAGCCCCAGCATTTT CASSQDRDQPQHF
TRBJ2-1 few . TRBV30 TGTGCCTGGAGTCCCCGACGAGAGCAGTTCTTC CAWSPRREQFF
TRBJ2-1 . . TRBV20-1 TGCAGTGCTAGAGATATCAAGCAGAGCTCCTACAATGAGCAGTTCTTC CSARDIKQSSYNEQFF
TRBJ1-5 many . TRBV28 TGTGCCAGCAGTTTACCGACTTATCAGCCCCAGCATTTT CASSLPTYQPQHF
TRBJ2-5 many TRBD2 TRBV7-2 TGTGCCAGCAGCTTTGAGGGAACCGGGACTAGCGCGAACTTC CASSFEGTGTSANF
TRBJ2-5 . . TRBV25-1 TGTGCCAGCAGCCAAGGTGGTGGACAGTACGGGACCCAGTACTTC CASSQGGGQYGTQYF
TRBJ2-4 . TRBD2 TRBV19 TGTGCCAGTAGTACTCGTTCGAGACTAGCGGGAGGGCCGTCCAACATTCAGTACTTC CASSTRSRLAGGPSNIQYF
TRBJ1-5 few TRBD1 TRBV14 TGTGCCAGCAGCCCAGGACAGGGTCTAAGCAATCAGCCCCAGCATTTT CASSPGQGLSNQPQHF
TRBJ1-1 many . TRBV4-3 TGCGCCAGCAGCCAAGGGCCGGGAACCTTGAACACTGAAGCTTTCTTT CASSQGPGTLNTEAFF
TRBJ2-5 many TRBD1 TRBV24-1 TGTGCCACCAGTGAACACCGACAGGGTCAAGAGACCCAGTACTTC CATSEHRQGQETQYF
TRBJ2-1 . . TRBV6-2/TRBV6-3 TGTGCCAGCAGTTCTCCCGTAGGCCCTAAGGATGAGCAGTTCTTC CASSSPVGPKDEQFF
TRBJ2-1 . TRBD2 TRBV5-1 TGCGCCAGCAGCCGGGGACTAGCGGGGGAGAACAATGAGCAGTTCTTC CASSRGLAGENNEQFF
TRBJ2-1 . TRBD1 TRBV6-2/TRBV6-3 TGTGCCAGCACCCAAGACAGGGGGAGAAATGAGCAGTTCTTC CASTQDRGRNEQFF
TRBJ2-7 . TRBD1 TRBV5-1 TGCGCCAGCAGCTTGGATCGCAGGGGGAGCTCCTACGAGCAGTACTTC CASSLDRRGSSYEQYF
TRBJ1-5 few . TRBV7-2 TGTGCCAGCAGCGGCCTTGCTACTTCCAATCAGCCCCAGCATTTT CASSGLATSNQPQHF
TRBJ2-6 many . TRBV7-2 TGTGCCAGCACGCCGGGACGGAACTCTGGGGCCAACGTCCTGACTTTC CASTPGRNSGANVLTF
TRBJ2-2 . . TRBV29-1 TGCAGCGCCCGAAACACCGGGGAGCTGTTTTTT CSARNTGELFF
TRBJ2-3 few TRBD2 TRBV11-2 TGTGCCAGCAGCCGTGGGACTAGCGAGTACACAGATACGCAGTATTTT CASSRGTSEYTDTQYF
TRBJ2-7 many . TRBV20-1 TGCAGTGCTAGGTGGCAGGGGTTGGACGAGCAGTACTTC CSARWQGLDEQYF
TRBJ2-1 few TRBD1 TRBV7-3 TGTGCCAGCAGCACCCAGACAGGGGACAATGAGCAGTTCTTC CASSTQTGDNEQFF
TRBJ1-1 . . TRBV6-5 TGTGCCAGCATCCCTTTGGCCGGGACCGAAACGACTGAAGCTTTCTTT CASIPLAGTETTEAFF
TRBJ2-3 many . TRBV20-1 TGCAGTGTGGACCCCCGGCAGGTGGAAGATACGCAGTATTTT CSVDPRQVEDTQYF